A selection of T cell receptor beta chains follows, all from one sample in a study of PD-1 blockade in classical Hodgkin lymphoma. TCRdb's table, derived via immunoSEQ multiplex PCR, lists solely in-frame clones and lacks some. The sample lists over 50,000 clones, roughly nine tenths occurring once. The sequences come from peripheral blood mononuclear cells (PBMCs), collected before the fourth cycle of nivolumab. These receptors were obtained from a human donor with classical Hodgkin lymphoma. Both conserved end residues are part of each CDR3. Each record gives: V gene, clone size, J gene, D gene, CDR3 DNA, CDR3 protein. D genes are given only for firm matches. Expanded clones get a size class; other rows say once, few or many, or leave the size out.

V gene: TRBV6-1; clone size: NA; J gene: TRBJ1-1; D gene: TRBD1; CDR3 DNA: TGTGCCAGCAGTGAACAGGGGGCCAGGAACACTGAAGCTTTCTTT; CDR3 protein: CASSEQGARNTEAFF
V gene: TRBV6-5; clone size: NA; J gene: TRBJ1-2; D gene: TRBD1; CDR3 DNA: TGTGCCAGCACCCCTCAACAGGGGCGAGACTATGGCTACACCTTC; CDR3 protein: CASTPQQGRDYGYTF
V gene: TRBV7-2; clone size: once; J gene: TRBJ2-2; D gene: NA; CDR3 DNA: TGTGCCAGCAGCTTGTGGCGGGCGACCACCGGGGAGCTGTTTTTT; CDR3 protein: CASSLWRATTGELFF
V gene: TRBV28; clone size: NA; J gene: TRBJ2-3; D gene: NA; CDR3 DNA: TGTGCCACCGCCCTCTACCTCACAGATACGCAGTATTTT; CDR3 protein: CATALYLTDTQYF
V gene: TRBV5-4; clone size: NA; J gene: TRBJ2-7; D gene: TRBD2; CDR3 DNA: TGTGCCAGCAGCTTGGTTGGACTAGACAACTACGAGCAGTACTTC; CDR3 protein: CASSLVGLDNYEQYF
V gene: TRBV11-1; clone size: NA; J gene: TRBJ2-1; D gene: NA; CDR3 DNA: TGTGCCAGCAGCTTACTCAACAGTGAGCAGTTCTTC; CDR3 protein: CASSLLNSEQFF
V gene: TRBV2; clone size: NA; J gene: TRBJ2-7; D gene: NA; CDR3 DNA: TGTGCCAGCAGTGAAGAGAAGGGACACCTCTACGAGCAGTACTTC; CDR3 protein: CASSEEKGHLYEQYF
V gene: TRBV7-9; clone size: NA; J gene: TRBJ2-7; D gene: NA; CDR3 DNA: TGTGCCAGCGGAGCCGGCACCTACGAGCAGTACTTC; CDR3 protein: CASGAGTYEQYF
V gene: TRBV11-2; clone size: NA; J gene: TRBJ1-2; D gene: NA; CDR3 DNA: TGTGCCAGCAGCGCCCGGACGCACTATGGCTACACCTTC; CDR3 protein: CASSARTHYGYTF
V gene: TRBV4-2; clone size: once; J gene: TRBJ2-5; D gene: TRBD1; CDR3 DNA: TGTGCCAGCAGCCAAGAGGGCACAGGGGGCGGGGAGACCCAGTACTTC; CDR3 protein: CASSQEGTGGGETQYF
V gene: TRBV11-3; clone size: NA; J gene: TRBJ2-3; D gene: NA; CDR3 DNA: TGTGCCAGCAGCTTACAGGGCCCCACAGATACGCAGTATTTT; CDR3 protein: CASSLQGPTDTQYF
V gene: TRBV28; clone size: NA; J gene: TRBJ1-5; D gene: TRBD1; CDR3 DNA: TGTGCCAGCAGGAGGACAGGGTCGAGAAGTCAGCCCCAGCATTTT; CDR3 protein: CASRRTGSRSQPQHF
V gene: TRBV6-7; clone size: NA; J gene: TRBJ2-1; D gene: TRBD2; CDR3 DNA: TGTGCCAGCACCCAGCCTAGCGGGGGGTACAATGAGCAGTTCTTC; CDR3 protein: CASTQPSGGYNEQFF
V gene: TRBV27; clone size: NA; J gene: TRBJ2-1; D gene: NA; CDR3 DNA: TGTGCCAGCAGTTTTAAGGGTAATTACAATGAGCAGTTCTTC; CDR3 protein: CASSFKGNYNEQFF
V gene: TRBV7-3; clone size: NA; J gene: TRBJ2-2; D gene: NA; CDR3 DNA: TGTGCCAGCAGCTTAAATTCGGTTGGTGTGGGGGAGCTGTTTTTT; CDR3 protein: CASSLNSVGVGELFF
V gene: TRBV6-6; clone size: NA; J gene: TRBJ1-4; D gene: NA; CDR3 DNA: TGTGCCAGCCGGACACGGGCACTTAATGAAAAACTGTTTTTT; CDR3 protein: CASRTRALNEKLFF
V gene: TRBV28; clone size: few; J gene: TRBJ1-4; D gene: TRBD1; CDR3 DNA: TGTGCCAGCAGTTTATGGGGGGACAGGGCAAATGAAAAACTGTTTTTT; CDR3 protein: CASSLWGDRANEKLFF
V gene: TRBV5-1; clone size: few; J gene: TRBJ1-1; D gene: NA; CDR3 DNA: TGCGCCAGCAGCTTGGACATTGGCAGGGCAACTTTCTTT; CDR3 protein: CASSLDIGRATFF
V gene: TRBV7-9; clone size: NA; J gene: TRBJ1-5; D gene: TRBD1; CDR3 DNA: TGTGCCAGCAGCTTGACAGGGGACGGGAAGCCCCAGCATTTT; CDR3 protein: CASSLTGDGKPQHF
V gene: TRBV10-2; clone size: NA; J gene: TRBJ1-3; D gene: NA; CDR3 DNA: TGCGCCAGCAGTGAGAATTTGGGCCAGGGGTGGCGAAACACCATATATTTT; CDR3 protein: CASSENLGQGWRNTIYF
V gene: TRBV4-1; clone size: NA; J gene: TRBJ2-1; D gene: TRBD2; CDR3 DNA: TGCGCCAGCAGCCAAGTGCGGGGGGGCCTCGGTTCCTACAATGAGCAGTTCTTC; CDR3 protein: CASSQVRGGLGSYNEQFF